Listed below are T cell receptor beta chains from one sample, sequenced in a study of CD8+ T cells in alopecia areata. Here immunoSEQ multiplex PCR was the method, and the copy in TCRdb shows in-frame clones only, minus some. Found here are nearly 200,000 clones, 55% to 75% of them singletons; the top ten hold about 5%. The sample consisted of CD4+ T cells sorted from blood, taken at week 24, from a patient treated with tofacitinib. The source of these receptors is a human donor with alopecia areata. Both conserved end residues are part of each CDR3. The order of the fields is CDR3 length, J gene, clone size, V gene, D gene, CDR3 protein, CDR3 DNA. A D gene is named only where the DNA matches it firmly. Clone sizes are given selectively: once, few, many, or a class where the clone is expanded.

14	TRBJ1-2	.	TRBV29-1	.	CSVDATEANYGYTF	TGCAGCGTTGACGCGACAGAAGCTAACTATGGCTACACCTTC
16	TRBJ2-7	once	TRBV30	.	CAWSVIAGLLAYEQYF	TGTGCCTGGAGTGTTATCGCGGGACTGCTCGCCTACGAGCAGTACTTC
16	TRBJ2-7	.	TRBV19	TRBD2	CASSIATSGLSVEQYF	TGTGCCAGTAGTATAGCTACTAGCGGACTTTCGGTCGAGCAGTACTTC
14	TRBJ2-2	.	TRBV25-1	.	CASSVEGGTGELFF	TGTGCCAGCAGTGTCGAGGGGGGCACCGGGGAGCTGTTTTTT
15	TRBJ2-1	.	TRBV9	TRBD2	CASSASGSSYNEQFF	TGTGCCAGCAGCGCTAGCGGGAGCTCCTACAATGAGCAGTTCTTC
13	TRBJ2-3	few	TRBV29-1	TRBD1	CSAGGQGADTQYF	TGCAGCGCCGGTGGACAGGGGGCTGATACGCAGTATTTT
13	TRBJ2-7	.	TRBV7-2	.	CASSVAGDYEQYF	TGTGCCAGCAGCGTCGCAGGGGATTACGAGCAGTACTTC
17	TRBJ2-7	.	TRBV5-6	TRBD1	CASSLTGTGMGSYEQYF	TGTGCCAGCAGCTTGACCGGGACAGGGATGGGATCCTACGAGCAGTACTTC
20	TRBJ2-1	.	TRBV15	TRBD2	CATSFGTFWGTSGRLDEQFF	TGTGCCACCAGCTTTGGAACCTTTTGGGGGACTAGCGGGAGACTCGATGAGCAGTTCTTC
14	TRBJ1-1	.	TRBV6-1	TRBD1	CASRRGQTNTEAFF	TGTGCCAGCAGGAGGGGACAGACCAACACTGAAGCTTTCTTT
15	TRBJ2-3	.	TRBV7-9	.	CASSPIAPPTDTQYF	TGTGCCAGCAGCCCCATAGCGCCTCCCACAGATACGCAGTATTTT
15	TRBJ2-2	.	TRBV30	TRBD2	CAWRTSGSLTGELFF	TGTGCCTGGAGAACTAGCGGGAGCCTCACCGGGGAGCTGTTTTTT